This T cell receptor beta chain was profiled in a study of OX40 agonist ivuxolimab in advanced cancers. About the study: The study enrolled dose-escalation patients with hepatocellular carcinoma, melanoma, renal cell or head and neck cancer.

V lost 10 bases, J lost 6 bases, and 16 bases lay in between. CDR1 and CDR2 (germline): MNHNY, SVGAGI (reference sequence). This CDR3 is built from 13 residues. The protocol was immunoSEQ multiplex PCR, while the TCRdb copy is restricted to in-frame clones and leaves out a portion. The sample shows over 60,000 clones, 85% to 90% of them seen only once. Autoimmune disease history or systemic immunosuppression excluded patients. The receptor's source is an adult with an advanced solid tumor such as melanoma, head and neck, liver or kidney cancer. The rearrangement joins TRBV6-6 to TRBJ1-5; no reliable D call. The specimen was CD4+ or CD8+ T cells sorted from blood, collected in a trial of the OX40 agonist ivuxolimab. The CDR3 nucleotides read TGTGCCACCTCTCCGAGGGAAGGTCAGCCCCAGCATTTT. As protein: CATSPREGQPQHF.